The 28 T cell receptor beta chains given below trace back to one sample, sequenced in a study of Ad26.COV2.S vaccination and SARS-CoV-2 variants. Sequencing was performed with immunoSEQ multiplex PCR; in TCRdb, only in-frame clones are kept and a portion is missing. The repertoire holds some 390,000 clones, with roughly nine tenths as singletons. Treatment noted: about 20 received Ad26.COV2.S at low or high dose, single or two shots; about 5 received placebo; per-sample allocation not given. The samples were gathered on day 63 after the first injection of vaccine or placebo. This material consisted of peripheral blood, taken in a trial of Ad26.COV2.S vaccine versus placebo. The receptor source for this set is a person between 18 and 59 years old who received the Ad26.COV2.S COVID-19 vaccine or a placebo.

This clone occurred once. The chain uses TRBV21-1 and TRBJ1-2. TRBV21-1 is shown as a pseudogene. The CDR3 covers 15 residues. CDR3 residues: CASSSYSGFYYGYTF. In DNA, the CDR3 is TGTGCCAGCAGCTCTTATTCGGGTTTCTACTATGGCTACACCTTC.

The CDR3 DNA reads as TGCGCCAGCAGCCAAGAACAGGGCCGGGACACTGAAGCTTTCTTT. This encodes CASSQEQGRDTEAFF. The V call is TRBV4-1, the J call TRBJ1-1; D possibly corresponds to TRBD1 (6 bases). This CDR3 contains 15 residues. Germline V gene sequence: CDR1 MGHRA, CDR2 YSYEKL. Trimming took off 0 bases at V and 3 bases at J, with 11 bases between the two ends.

This clone was seen once. V usage is TRBV11-2 and J usage is TRBJ2-5; 7 nucleotides align to TRBD2. The CDR3 extends over 15 amino acids. V gave up 2 bases and J gave up 2 bases; unmatched junction bases: 5. Germline CDR1 reads SGHAT; CDR2 reads FQNNGV. The CDR3, as DNA: TGTGCCAGCAGCTTATGGCTAGCGGTTCAAGAGACCCAGTACTTC. It translates to CASSLWLAVQETQYF.

The gene calls are TRBV7-9 and TRBJ2-5; TRBD1 aligns across 8 bases. This CDR3 is built from 15 residues. The germline V gene encodes CDR1 SEHNR and CDR2 FQNEAQ (reference sequence). V shed 5 bases and J 4 bases; nucleotides not matched to a gene: 9. The CDR3 bases are TGTGCCAGCAGCCCTACGACAGGGGATGGAGAGACCCAGTACTTC. Its translation is CASSPTTGDGETQYF.

The rearrangement links TRBV7-9 to TRBJ2-5; no clear D. Trimming cost V 0 bases and J 2 bases, with 10 bases left between them. This CDR3 contains 15 residues. Germline V gene sequence: CDR1 SEHNR, CDR2 FQNEAQ (reference sequence). The chain's CDR3 is CASSLAGSSQETQYF. In DNA, the CDR3 is TGTGCCAGCAGCTTAGCGGGCTCGTCACAAGAGACCCAGTACTTC.

The chain links TRBV30 to TRBJ1-5; 7 nucleotides match TRBD1. Germline V gene lookup returns CDR1 GTSNPN and CDR2 SVGIG (reference sequence). CDR3 length: 13 residues. V was pared by 8 bases and J by 3 bases, with 7 bases of the junction left unmatched. The CDR3 loop is CAANRGTNQPQHF. CDR3 nucleotides: TGTGCCGCTAACAGGGGCACCAATCAGCCCCAGCATTTT.

CDR3 sequence: CASSSIGVETQYF. The DNA for the CDR3 is TGTGCCAGCAGCTCGATTGGGGTGGAGACCCAGTACTTC. The gene calls are TRBV5-4 and TRBJ2-5, with no clear D. CDR3 length equals 13 residues. The germline gives CDR1 SGHNT, CDR2 YYREEE (reference sequence). V lost 3 bases, J lost 5 bases, and 11 bases lay in between.

The chain's CDR3 is CAIRPDTDTQYF. The CDR3, as DNA: TGTGCCATCCGGCCAGACACAGATACGCAGTATTTT. The V gene is TRBV5-6, the J gene TRBJ2-3; D remains unclear. Germline V gene data show CDR1 as SGHDT and CDR2 as YYEEEE. Trimming shortened V by 9 bases and J by 2 bases, and 10 bases separated the two germline ends. There are 12 residues in the CDR3.

This clone turned up a few times. The rearrangement links TRBV5-6 to TRBJ1-5; no reliable D call. V lost 4 bases and J 7 bases, leaving 15 bases between the germline ends. The CDR3 has 14 residues. Germline loops: CDR1 SGHDT, CDR2 YYEEEE. In DNA form, the CDR3 reads TGTGCCAGCAGCCGAGGCCGTTTTTTCCAGCCCCAGCATTTT. Protein: CASSRGRFFQPQHF.

V is TRBV5-1 and J is TRBJ1-2, with D uncertain. Germline CDR1 reads SGHRS; CDR2 reads YFSETQ. The CDR3 contains 13 residues. Trimming took 0 bases from V and 4 from J, leaving 7 bases between them. CDR3 sequence (DNA): TGCGCCAGCAGCTTGGAAAAGGTCTATGGCTACACCTTC. Amino acids: CASSLEKVYGYTF. Looking up the rest from reference TRBV5-1 and TRBJ1-2 gives the full variable domain: KAGVTQTPRYLIKTRGQQVTLSCSPISGHRSVSWYQQTPGQGLQFLFEYFSETQRNKGNFPGRFSGRQFSNSRSEMNVSTLELGDSALYLCASSLEKVYGYTFGSGTRLTVV.

This clone has a handful of counts. The CDR3 bases are TGCGCCAGCAGCATGACAGGGGATATCAATGAGCAGTTCTTC. Translation gives CASSMTGDINEQFF. The gene calls are TRBV5-1 and TRBJ2-1; 8 bases line up with TRBD1. CDR1 is SGHRS and CDR2 is YFSETQ in the germline V gene. V lost 4 bases, J lost 6 bases, and 6 bases stayed unmatched. CDR3 length: 14 amino acids. Full variable domain (remainder filled in from reference TRBV5-1 and TRBJ2-1): KAGVTQTPRYLIKTRGQQVTLSCSPISGHRSVSWYQQTPGQGLQFLFEYFSETQRNKGNFPGRFSGRQFSNSRSEMNVSTLELGDSALYLCASSMTGDINEQFFGPGTRLTVL.

The CDR3 DNA sequence: TGTGCCAGCAGCTCCACAGGGGCCCTCTACAATGAGCAGTTCTTC. It encodes CASSSTGALYNEQFF. V is TRBV7-9 and J is TRBJ2-1; TRBD1 aligns across 7 bases. In germline, CDR1 is SEHNR, CDR2 FQNEAQ (reference sequence). CDR3 size: 15 residues. The junction had 6 bases not matched to a gene; V was cut back by 4 bases and J by 3 bases.

V usage is TRBV6-1 and J usage is TRBJ1-1; 7 bases align to TRBD1. From germline, CDR1 is MNHNS and CDR2 SASEGT. V trimming: 4 bases; J trimming: 5 bases; junction bases outside the gene matches: 13. The CDR3 covers 16 residues. The CDR3 nucleotides are TGTGCCAGCAGTGTCCATACAGGGGCTAGCACGACTGAAGCTTTCTTT. Encoded protein: CASSVHTGASTTEAFF.

This sequence joins TRBV6-2 or TRBV6-3 and TRBJ2-6, with unresolved D. The germline V gene has CDR1 MNHEY and CDR2 SVGEGT. The CDR3 is 15 amino acids. V dropped 5 bases and J dropped 4 bases, with 12 bases sitting between them. The CDR3 DNA reads as TGTGCCAGCAGTCCCCCGACCCCCGGGGCCAACGTCCTGACTTTC. Protein product: CASSPPTPGANVLTF.

CDR3 residues: CSVEDLGGWYGYTF. The CDR3 DNA reads TGCAGCGTTGAAGATCTTGGAGGGTGGTATGGCTACACCTTC. This chain uses TRBV29-1 with TRBJ1-2, with D unclear. The V end lost 0 bases, the J end lost 5 bases, and 13 bases lay between the germline ends. Germline values: CDR1 SQVTM, CDR2 ANQGSEA. The CDR3 contains 14 residues.

The genes are TRBV5-1 and TRBJ2-3; D call uncertain. The V and J ends lost 0 bases and 5 bases respectively, with 13 bases between them. From germline, CDR1 is SGHRS and CDR2 YFSETQ. The CDR3 spans 15 residues. In nucleotides, the CDR3 is TGCGCCAGCAGCTTGGTTGTTGGAAACGGAGATACGCAGTATTTT. This translates into CASSLVVGNGDTQYF.

The chain recombines TRBV5-5 with TRBJ2-7, with D perhaps matching TRBD1 or TRBD2 (5 bases each). The V gene's germline CDR1 is SGHKS and CDR2 YYEKEE (reference sequence). Deletions cut 4 bases from V and 7 bases from J, with 21 bases between. The CDR3 length is 15 residues. The CDR3 sequence is CASSPFEGPWDEQYF. The CDR3 DNA sequence: TGTGCCAGCAGCCCTTTTGAGGGGCCATGGGATGAGCAGTACTTC.

The chain has TRBV18 and TRBJ2-3; D is ambiguous. V lost 4 bases to trimming and J lost 9 bases, with 14 bases between them. CDR1 KGHSH and CDR2 LQKENI come from the germline V gene. This CDR3 has 13 amino acids. The chain's CDR3 is CASSLQPVGTQYF. The CDR3 DNA sequence: TGTGCCAGCTCACTTCAGCCAGTCGGAACGCAGTATTTT.

V is TRBV4-1 and J is TRBJ2-2; the match to TRBD2 covers 9 bases. The CDR3 runs to 16 residues. Germline trimming cut 2 bases from V and 7 bases from J; bases unmatched to any gene: 8. Per the germline V gene, CDR1 is MGHRA and CDR2 is YSYEKL. This chain's CDR3 is CASSQSGGGAFGELFF. The DNA for the CDR3 is TGCGCCAGCAGCCAATCAGGCGGGGGGGCCTTCGGGGAGCTGTTTTTT.

This chain links TRBV14 with TRBJ2-2; 10 nucleotides agree with TRBD1. The CDR3 covers 14 residues. Germline CDR1 reads SGHDN; CDR2 reads FVKESK. V was clipped by 6 bases and J by 9 bases; unmatched bases: 7. As DNA, the CDR3 is TGTGCCAGCAGTCTCGGACAGGGGGTGCGGGAGCTGTTTTTT. It encodes CASSLGQGVRELFF.

This chain joins TRBV30 and TRBJ1-5; 7 bases match TRBD1. Germline V gene sequence: CDR1 GTSNPN, CDR2 SVGIG (reference sequence). The CDR3 runs to 13 residues. Trimming cost V 4 bases and J 3 bases; bases outside gene matches: 3. The DNA of the CDR3 is TGTGCCTGGACACAGGGGCCCAATCAGCCCCAGCATTTT. Encoded protein: CAWTQGPNQPQHF. Drawing the rest from reference TRBV30 and TRBJ1-5, the complete variable domain is SQTIHQWPATLVQPVGSPLSLECTVEGTSNPNLYWYRQAAGRGLQLLFYSVGIGQISSEVPQNLSASRPQDRQFILSSKKLLLSDSGFYLCAWTQGPNQPQHFGDGTRLSIL.

V gene TRBV6-1 combines with J gene TRBJ2-6, with D tentatively TRBD1 (5 bases). CDR3 length equals 16 residues. The germline CDR1 and CDR2 sequences are MNHNS and SASEGT. Trimming shortened V by 0 bases and J by 4 bases, and 10 bases separated the two germline ends. This CDR3 reads CASSEAQGVGANVLTF. As DNA, the CDR3 is TGTGCCAGCAGTGAAGCGCAAGGGGTAGGGGCCAACGTCCTGACTTTC.

The chain recombines TRBV2 with TRBJ2-3; D not certain. Per germline, CDR1 SNHLY and CDR2 FYNNEI. CDR3 length: 13 residues. V lost 8 bases and J lost 4, with 13 bases in between. The CDR3 sequence: CASAGEGSDTQYF. DNA for the CDR3: TGTGCCAGCGCTGGAGAAGGGTCAGATACGCAGTATTTT.

V is TRBV13 and J is TRBJ1-1; no clear D gene. Trimming removed 5 bases from V and 5 bases from J, with 15 bases in between. This CDR3 has 14 amino acids. Germline loops: CDR1 PRHDT, CDR2 FYEKMQ (reference sequence). CDR3 DNA sequence: TGTGCCAGCAGCCATCGTAGGGCTACGACTGAAGCTTTCTTT. This sequence encodes CASSHRRATTEAFF.

This sequence joins TRBV6-4 and TRBJ1-5; possibly TRBD1 for D (5 bases). The CDR3 is made up of 18 amino acids. Germline V CDR1 and CDR2: MRHNA, SNTAGT. Trimming stripped 1 base from V and 3 bases from J, with 19 bases between. The CDR3, as DNA: TGTGCCAGCAGTGACTTTTCACATCGACAGCCCGACAATCAGCCCCAGCATTTT. Translating gives CASSDFSHRQPDNQPQHF.

The chain has TRBV28 and TRBJ1-1, with D maybe TRBD1 (6 bases). Looked up from germline, CDR1 is MDHEN and CDR2 is SYDVKM. V gave up 5 bases and J gave up 6 bases, with 13 bases separating them. The CDR3 is 13 residues long. Here the CDR3 DNA reads TGTGCCAGCAGTCAAGGGGGATTGGCTGAAGCTTTCTTT. This translates into CASSQGGLAEAFF. Looking up the rest from reference TRBV28 and TRBJ1-1 gives the full variable domain: DVKVTQSSRYLVKRTGEKVFLECVQDMDHENMFWYRQDPGLGLRLIYFSYDVKMKEKGDIPEGYSVSREKKERFSLILESASTNQTSMYLCASSQGGLAEAFFGQGTRLTVV.

V and J are TRBV15 and TRBJ2-5; TRBD1 might be the D (5 bases). The V gene's germline CDR1 is LNHNV and CDR2 YYDKDF (reference sequence). Trimming took 0 bases from V and 2 from J, leaving 7 bases between them. The CDR3 covers 14 residues. CDR3 nucleotides: TGTGCCACCAGCAGAGACCGACAGCAAGAGACCCAGTACTTC. This translates into CATSRDRQQETQYF.

V gene TRBV20-1 combines with J gene TRBJ2-1, with D hard to call. V lost 3 bases, J lost 4 bases, and 4 bases lay in between. Germline V lookup: CDR1 DFQATT, CDR2 SNEGSKA (reference sequence). The CDR3 contains 11 residues. As DNA, the CDR3 is TGCAGTGCTAGGGGTTACAATGAGCAGTTCTTC. The encoded protein is CSARGYNEQFF.